A selection of T cell receptor beta chains follows, all from one sample in a study of blood T cell repertoires in COVID-19. The method was immunoSEQ multiplex PCR; TCRdb's version includes in-frame clones alone and lacks a portion of them. The table records more than 45,000 clones, 83% of them present only once. Sequencing was carried out using peripheral blood. Receptor source: a man aged 35-49 years with acute or convalescent COVID-19. CDR3s include the opening cysteine and the closing phenylalanine or tryptophan. Fields, in order: J gene, D gene, clone size, V gene, CDR3 DNA, CDR3 protein. The D gene is left open where the match is weak. Clone size is shown for a subset of rows, as once, few, many or a class of expanded clone.

j_gene: TRBJ2-6; d_gene: -; abundance: -; v_gene: TRBV5-1; CDR3nt: TGCGCCAGCAGCAGCGGGACACAGAGGAACGTCCTGACTTTC; CDR3aa: CASSSGTQRNVLTF
j_gene: TRBJ2-7; d_gene: TRBD1; abundance: -; v_gene: TRBV7-9; CDR3nt: TGTGCCAGCAGCTTATCCTCGGGACAGAGCTCCTACGAGCAGTACTTC; CDR3aa: CASSLSSGQSSYEQYF
j_gene: TRBJ1-4; d_gene: TRBD1; abundance: -; v_gene: TRBV28; CDR3nt: TGTGCCAGCAACCTCGACAGGGGTAATGAAAAACTGTTTTTT; CDR3aa: CASNLDRGNEKLFF
j_gene: TRBJ1-5; d_gene: TRBD1; abundance: few; v_gene: TRBV2; CDR3nt: TGTGCCAGCAGGCCGGGACAGGGGGCTTATCAGCCCCAGCATTTT; CDR3aa: CASRPGQGAYQPQHF
j_gene: TRBJ1-5; d_gene: TRBD1; abundance: -; v_gene: TRBV6-5; CDR3nt: TGTGCCAGCAGACATACAGGGGACGGTCAGCCCCAGCATTTT; CDR3aa: CASRHTGDGQPQHF
j_gene: TRBJ2-1; d_gene: -; abundance: -; v_gene: TRBV7-2; CDR3nt: TGTGCCAGCAGCTTAGTTGGAGGGTCTCGGAATGAGCAGTTCTTC; CDR3aa: CASSLVGGSRNEQFF
j_gene: TRBJ2-1; d_gene: -; abundance: once; v_gene: TRBV10-2; CDR3nt: TGCGCCAGCAGTGAGGCCGGGACTCGGGGGGAGCAGTTCTTC; CDR3aa: CASSEAGTRGEQFF
j_gene: TRBJ2-1; d_gene: -; abundance: -; v_gene: TRBV10-2; CDR3nt: TGCGCCAGCAGTGAACTACACGAGCAGTTCTTC; CDR3aa: CASSELHEQFF
j_gene: TRBJ2-3; d_gene: -; abundance: -; v_gene: TRBV5-4; CDR3nt: TGTGCCAGCAGCTTGGGTACGGGGAGTGGAGATACGCAGTATTTT; CDR3aa: CASSLGTGSGDTQYF
j_gene: TRBJ2-1; d_gene: -; abundance: -; v_gene: TRBV6-1; CDR3nt: TGTGCCAGCAGTGAGCAGCGACGTGAGCAGTTCTTC; CDR3aa: CASSEQRREQFF
j_gene: TRBJ1-1; d_gene: -; abundance: -; v_gene: TRBV7-9; CDR3nt: TGTGCCAGCAGCTTAGACGGGATGAACACTGAAGCTTTCTTT; CDR3aa: CASSLDGMNTEAFF
j_gene: TRBJ1-1; d_gene: -; abundance: -; v_gene: TRBV30; CDR3nt: TGTGCCTGGAGTGATAGTTGGTCTGAAGCTTTCTTT; CDR3aa: CAWSDSWSEAFF
j_gene: TRBJ2-4; d_gene: -; abundance: -; v_gene: TRBV5-6; CDR3nt: TGTGCCAGCAGCCCTCGAGGAGGGATCCTCCTAGCCAAAAACATTCAGTACTTC; CDR3aa: CASSPRGGILLAKNIQYF
j_gene: TRBJ1-5; d_gene: TRBD1; abundance: -; v_gene: TRBV15; CDR3nt: TGTGCCACCAGCAGACCAGACGCTGGGACAGTGGGCAATCAGCCCCAGCATTTT; CDR3aa: CATSRPDAGTVGNQPQHF
j_gene: TRBJ1-3; d_gene: -; abundance: -; v_gene: TRBV6-1; CDR3nt: TGTGCCAGCAGTGACAGACCCGCCCGGAGGGGAAACACCATATATTTT; CDR3aa: CASSDRPARRGNTIYF
j_gene: TRBJ1-5; d_gene: -; abundance: -; v_gene: TRBV19; CDR3nt: TGTGCCAGTAGTATAGACAGGGGACAGCCCCAGCATTTT; CDR3aa: CASSIDRGQPQHF
j_gene: TRBJ1-1; d_gene: -; abundance: -; v_gene: TRBV2; CDR3nt: TGTGCCAGCAGTCGCGCAACGAACACTGAAGCTTTCTTT; CDR3aa: CASSRATNTEAFF
j_gene: TRBJ1-2; d_gene: -; abundance: few; v_gene: TRBV6-1; CDR3nt: TGTGCCAGCAGTGAAGCGCTTTCTGCACTCTATGGCTACACCTTC; CDR3aa: CASSEALSALYGYTF
j_gene: TRBJ2-5; d_gene: TRBD1; abundance: -; v_gene: TRBV18; CDR3nt: TGTGCCAGCTCACCTAGGACAGGGCAAGAGACCCAGTACTTC; CDR3aa: CASSPRTGQETQYF
j_gene: TRBJ1-2; d_gene: TRBD1; abundance: -; v_gene: TRBV27; CDR3nt: TGTGCCAGCAGTTCCGGGACAGGGAGCCGTGAAGGCTACACCTTC; CDR3aa: CASSSGTGSREGYTF
j_gene: TRBJ2-5; d_gene: -; abundance: few; v_gene: TRBV3-1/TRBV3-2; CDR3nt: TGTGCCAGCAGCCAGTTGGGGGGTTTCCCCCAGTACTTC; CDR3aa: CASSQLGGFPQYF
j_gene: TRBJ2-1; d_gene: -; abundance: -; v_gene: TRBV2; CDR3nt: TGTGCCAGCAGTTACTACAATGAGCAGTTCTTC; CDR3aa: CASSYYNEQFF
j_gene: TRBJ2-5; d_gene: TRBD2; abundance: -; v_gene: TRBV30; CDR3nt: TGTGCCTGGAGTTCGGGCGGGAGTGTGCGGGAGACCCAGTACTTC; CDR3aa: CAWSSGGSVRETQYF
j_gene: TRBJ1-2; d_gene: TRBD1; abundance: -; v_gene: TRBV25-1; CDR3nt: TGTGCCAGCAGTGGGCTACAGGGGGCGAGCTATGGCTACACCTTC; CDR3aa: CASSGLQGASYGYTF
j_gene: TRBJ2-2; d_gene: TRBD2; abundance: -; v_gene: TRBV5-4; CDR3nt: TGTGCCAGCAGCCTAATCCTAGCGGGAGGGACCGGGGAGCTGTTTTTT; CDR3aa: CASSLILAGGTGELFF
j_gene: TRBJ2-3; d_gene: TRBD2; abundance: -; v_gene: TRBV2; CDR3nt: TGTGCCAGCAGAGTAAGGGAGGGAGCGATAGATACGCAGTATTTT; CDR3aa: CASRVREGAIDTQYF
j_gene: TRBJ2-1; d_gene: -; abundance: -; v_gene: TRBV3-1/TRBV3-2; CDR3nt: TGTGCCAGCAGCCGGAGGGGGCACAATGAGCAGTTCTTC; CDR3aa: CASSRRGHNEQFF
j_gene: TRBJ2-4; d_gene: TRBD2; abundance: once; v_gene: TRBV5-5; CDR3nt: TGTGCCAGCAGCTTGGGGCCTAGCGGGAGGCTGAACATTCAGTACTTC; CDR3aa: CASSLGPSGRLNIQYF
j_gene: TRBJ1-1; d_gene: -; abundance: -; v_gene: TRBV2; CDR3nt: TGTGCCAGCAGACAGACCCCGAACACTGAAGCTTTCTTT; CDR3aa: CASRQTPNTEAFF
j_gene: TRBJ1-1; d_gene: TRBD1; abundance: -; v_gene: TRBV5-1; CDR3nt: TGCGCCAGCAGCCCGAGACAGGGGGCGAGCACTGAAGCTTTCTTT; CDR3aa: CASSPRQGASTEAFF
j_gene: TRBJ1-5; d_gene: TRBD1; abundance: few; v_gene: TRBV6-1; CDR3nt: TGTGCCAGCAGTGAGGGACAGGAGGATCAGCCCCAGCATTTT; CDR3aa: CASSEGQEDQPQHF
j_gene: TRBJ2-2; d_gene: TRBD1; abundance: -; v_gene: TRBV15; CDR3nt: TGTGCCACCAGCAGTGACAGGGGGAGCACCGGGGAGCTGTTTTTT; CDR3aa: CATSSDRGSTGELFF
j_gene: TRBJ1-2; d_gene: -; abundance: -; v_gene: TRBV2; CDR3nt: TGTGCCAGCAGCCGACAAGACTATGGCTACACCTTC; CDR3aa: CASSRQDYGYTF
j_gene: TRBJ1-2; d_gene: -; abundance: -; v_gene: TRBV20-1; CDR3nt: TGCAGTGCTAGCTCTAACTATGGCTACACCTTC; CDR3aa: CSASSNYGYTF
j_gene: TRBJ1-1; d_gene: -; abundance: -; v_gene: TRBV3-1/TRBV3-2; CDR3nt: TGTGCCAGCAGCCGGGAAGGGGTAGAAGCTTTCTTT; CDR3aa: CASSREGVEAFF
j_gene: TRBJ1-2; d_gene: -; abundance: medium-sized; v_gene: TRBV6-5; CDR3nt: TGTGCCAGCAGTCTAATCAGGGGAGACTATGGCTACACCTTC; CDR3aa: CASSLIRGDYGYTF
j_gene: TRBJ2-1; d_gene: TRBD2; abundance: -; v_gene: TRBV7-9; CDR3nt: TGTGCCAGCAGGTCCAAGGTGGGCGGGAGGAATGAGCAGTTCTTC; CDR3aa: CASRSKVGGRNEQFF
j_gene: TRBJ2-7; d_gene: TRBD1; abundance: few; v_gene: TRBV5-1; CDR3nt: TGCGCCAGCAGCTTGGGGCTTGGGAGACAGGGTTCAGACTACGAGCAGTACTTC; CDR3aa: CASSLGLGRQGSDYEQYF
j_gene: TRBJ1-1; d_gene: -; abundance: -; v_gene: TRBV7-9; CDR3nt: TGTGCCAGCAGCTTAGGAGCCTTTAGAGGGAACACTGAAGCTTTCTTT; CDR3aa: CASSLGAFRGNTEAFF
j_gene: TRBJ1-2; d_gene: -; abundance: once; v_gene: TRBV30; CDR3nt: TGTGCCTGGAGTTATGGCTGGGGCTACACCTTC; CDR3aa: CAWSYGWGYTF
j_gene: TRBJ1-6; d_gene: -; abundance: few; v_gene: TRBV7-2; CDR3nt: TGTGCCAGCAGCTTAGCAGGGGTTAATTCACCCCTCCACTTT; CDR3aa: CASSLAGVNSPLHF
j_gene: TRBJ2-1; d_gene: TRBD2; abundance: -; v_gene: TRBV6-2/TRBV6-3; CDR3nt: TGTGCCAGCAGTTACTCGTCTCGGCTAGCGGGACGCAATGAGCAGTTCTTC; CDR3aa: CASSYSSRLAGRNEQFF
j_gene: TRBJ2-2; d_gene: -; abundance: -; v_gene: TRBV4-2; CDR3nt: TGTGCCAGCAGCCCCTCAGGATCCGGGGAGCTGTTTTTT; CDR3aa: CASSPSGSGELFF
j_gene: TRBJ1-5; d_gene: TRBD1; abundance: -; v_gene: TRBV28; CDR3nt: TGTGCCAGCAGGACAGGGGTTGCCAATCAGCCCCAGCATTTT; CDR3aa: CASRTGVANQPQHF
j_gene: TRBJ2-7; d_gene: TRBD2; abundance: -; v_gene: TRBV2; CDR3nt: TGTGCCAGCAGTGGACTAGCGGGGTACGAGCAGTACTTC; CDR3aa: CASSGLAGYEQYF
j_gene: TRBJ2-2; d_gene: TRBD1; abundance: -; v_gene: TRBV5-1; CDR3nt: TGCGCCAGCAGCTCGGGACCGGGACAGGGGCAATCCGGGGAGCTGTTTTTT; CDR3aa: CASSSGPGQGQSGELFF
j_gene: TRBJ1-4; d_gene: TRBD1; abundance: -; v_gene: TRBV15; CDR3nt: TGTGCCACCAGCAACCCGGGACAGACTGCAACTAATGAAAAACTGTTTTTT; CDR3aa: CATSNPGQTATNEKLFF
j_gene: TRBJ1-5; d_gene: TRBD1; abundance: -; v_gene: TRBV4-2; CDR3nt: TGTGCCAGCAGCCAAGGGGGACAGGGGAATCAGCCCCAGCATTTT; CDR3aa: CASSQGGQGNQPQHF
j_gene: TRBJ2-6; d_gene: TRBD2; abundance: -; v_gene: TRBV30; CDR3nt: TGTGCCTGGAGTGAGCGGGAGGCCCCGGGTGGGGCCAACGTCCTGACTTTC; CDR3aa: CAWSEREAPGGANVLTF
j_gene: TRBJ2-1; d_gene: TRBD2; abundance: medium-sized; v_gene: TRBV19; CDR3nt: TGTGCCAGTAGTATCGGACTAGCTCGTGAGCAGTTCTTC; CDR3aa: CASSIGLAREQFF
j_gene: TRBJ1-3; d_gene: -; abundance: -; v_gene: TRBV3-1/TRBV3-2; CDR3nt: TGTGCCAGCAGCTTCCCGACAGTCTCTGGAAACACCATATATTTT; CDR3aa: CASSFPTVSGNTIYF